A selection of T cell receptor beta chains follows, all from one sample in a study of T cells after yellow fever vaccination. TCRdb itself ran the 5' RACE reads through MiXCR, one entry per CDR3 protein. The sample lists 300,000 to 400,000 distinct CDR3 sequences, 7.5% to 9% seen once, with roughly 18% in the top ten. The input for sequencing was PBMCs, taken on the day of the first yellow fever vaccination. The receptor source for this set is a man younger than 30 who received the YFV17D yellow fever vaccine. Each CDR3 is given with its conserved first and last residue. The D gene is left open where the match is weak. Clone size is given for some rows only: seen once, a few or many times, or a class if the clone is expanded.

V	D	J	size	CDR3	DNA
TRBV12-3/TRBV12-4	.	TRBJ2-1	few	CASEKGKGHEQFF	TGTGCCAGCGAAAAGGGTAAGGGCCATGAGCAGTTCTTC
TRBV7-2	.	TRBJ1-5	.	CASSLTRGSNQPQHF	TGTGCCAGCAGCTTAACCCGGGGGTCCAATCAGCCCCAGCATTTT
TRBV7-2	.	TRBJ1-6	many	CASSLGSGTTSPLHF	TGTGCCAGCAGCTTAGGCTCCGGGACTACTTCACCCCTCCACTTT
TRBV5-4	TRBD2	TRBJ2-3	.	CASSLAVTGEGDTQYF	TGTGCCAGCAGCTTGGCCGTTACGGGGGAGGGAGATACGCAGTATTTT
TRBV9	.	TRBJ2-2	.	CASSAQGGNTGELFF	TGTGCCAGCAGCGCACAGGGAGGGAACACCGGGGAGCTGTTTTTT
TRBV20-1	.	TRBJ2-1	.	CSAGVSYNEQFF	TGCAGTGCTGGGGTATCCTACAATGAGCAGTTCTTC
TRBV30	.	TRBJ2-3	few	CAWGPVGADTQYF	TGTGCCTGGGGCCCGGTGGGGGCCGATACGCAGTATTTT
TRBV12-3/TRBV12-4	.	TRBJ2-2	.	CASSLRTVNTGELFF	TGTGCCAGCAGTTTGAGGACAGTGAACACCGGGGAGCTGTTTTTT
TRBV12-5	.	TRBJ1-1	few	CASGHGGRTEAFF	TGTGCTAGTGGGCACGGGGGGAGGACTGAAGCTTTCTTT
TRBV2	TRBD1	TRBJ2-2	.	CASRRQGLGTGELFF	TGTGCCAGCAGGAGACAGGGCCTGGGGACCGGGGAGCTGTTTTTT
TRBV28	.	TRBJ1-6	.	CAGCDTGSNSPLHF	TGTGCCGGCTGCGATACGGGGAGTAATTCACCCCTCCACTTT
TRBV11-2	.	TRBJ2-4	few	CASSSGGGGPKNIQYF	TGTGCCAGCAGCTCTGGCGGAGGGGGTCCCAAAAACATTCAGTACTTC
TRBV12-3/TRBV12-4	.	TRBJ1-6	.	CASSLLKAPLHF	TGTGCCAGCAGTTTATTGAAGGCACCCCTCCACTTT
TRBV5-6	.	TRBJ2-3	.	CASSRDFRGRADTQYF	TGTGCCAGCAGCCGTGACTTCAGGGGGAGGGCAGATACGCAGTATTTT
TRBV10-3	TRBD1	TRBJ1-5	few	CAIKGQGGGNQPQHF	TGTGCCATCAAGGGCCAGGGGGGCGGGAATCAGCCCCAGCATTTT
TRBV3-1	.	TRBJ1-4	few	CASSRMGDNREKLFF	TGTGCCAGCAGCCGTATGGGGGATAATAGAGAAAAACTGTTTTTT
TRBV7-8	TRBD1	TRBJ1-4	many	CASSRQGAANEKLFF	TGTGCCAGCAGCCGACAGGGGGCGGCTAATGAAAAACTGTTTTTT
TRBV5-1	.	TRBJ2-3	.	CASQSRAGSTDTQYF	TGCGCCAGCCAAAGTCGGGCCGGTAGCACAGATACGCAGTATTTT
TRBV10-3	TRBD1	TRBJ1-6	.	CAISEAHRGIAYNSPLHF	TGTGCCATCAGTGAGGCCCACAGGGGGATCGCCTATAATTCACCCCTCCACTTT